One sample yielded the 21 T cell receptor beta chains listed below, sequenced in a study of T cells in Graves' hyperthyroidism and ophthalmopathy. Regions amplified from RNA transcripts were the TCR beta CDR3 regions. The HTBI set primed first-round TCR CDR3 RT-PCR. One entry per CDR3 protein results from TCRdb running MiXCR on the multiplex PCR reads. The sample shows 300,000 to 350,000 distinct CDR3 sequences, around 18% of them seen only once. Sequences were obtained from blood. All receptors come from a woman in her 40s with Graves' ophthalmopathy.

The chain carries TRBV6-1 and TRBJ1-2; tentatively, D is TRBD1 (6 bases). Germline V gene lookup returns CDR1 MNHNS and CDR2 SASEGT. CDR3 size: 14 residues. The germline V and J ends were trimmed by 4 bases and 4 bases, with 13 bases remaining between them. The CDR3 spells CASSAVDSGYGYTF. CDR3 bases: TGTGCCAGCAGTGCGGTGGACAGCGGCTATGGCTACACCTTC.

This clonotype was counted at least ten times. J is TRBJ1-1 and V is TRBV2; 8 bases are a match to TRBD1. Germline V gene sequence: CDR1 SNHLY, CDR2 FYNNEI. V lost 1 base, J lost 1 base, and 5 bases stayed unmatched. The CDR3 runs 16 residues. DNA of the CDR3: TGTGCCAGCAGTGAAGGGACCGGGACAGGGAACACTGAAGCTTTCTTT. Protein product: CASSEGTGTGNTEAFF.

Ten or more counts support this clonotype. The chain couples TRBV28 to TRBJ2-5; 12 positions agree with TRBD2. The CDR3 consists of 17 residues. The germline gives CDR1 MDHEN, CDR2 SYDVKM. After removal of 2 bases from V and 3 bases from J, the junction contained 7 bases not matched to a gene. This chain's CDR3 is CASSLGLAGGPEETQYF. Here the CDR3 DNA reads TGTGCCAGCAGTTTAGGGCTAGCGGGAGGGCCGGAAGAGACCCAGTACTTC.

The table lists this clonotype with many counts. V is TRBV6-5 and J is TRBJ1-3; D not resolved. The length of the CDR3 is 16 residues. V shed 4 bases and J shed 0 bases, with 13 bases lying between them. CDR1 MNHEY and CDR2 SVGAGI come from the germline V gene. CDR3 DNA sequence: TGTGCCAGCAGTTCGGGCAGCCGCCACTCTGGAAACACCATATATTTT. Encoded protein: CASSSGSRHSGNTIYF.

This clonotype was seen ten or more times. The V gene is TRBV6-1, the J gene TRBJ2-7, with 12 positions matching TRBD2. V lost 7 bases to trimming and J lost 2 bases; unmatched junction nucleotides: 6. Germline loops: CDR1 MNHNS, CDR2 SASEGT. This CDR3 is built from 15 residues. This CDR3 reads CASILGLAGTYEQYF. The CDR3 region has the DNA TGTGCCAGCATACTAGGACTAGCGGGAACCTACGAGCAGTACTTC.

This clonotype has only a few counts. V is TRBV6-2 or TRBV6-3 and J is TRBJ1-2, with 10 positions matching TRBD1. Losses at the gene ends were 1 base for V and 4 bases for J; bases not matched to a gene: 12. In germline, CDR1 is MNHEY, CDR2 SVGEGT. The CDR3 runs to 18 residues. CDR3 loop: CASSYLFRGTGAFYGYTF. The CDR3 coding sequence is TGTGCCAGCAGTTACTTGTTTAGGGGGACAGGGGCTTTCTATGGCTACACCTTC.

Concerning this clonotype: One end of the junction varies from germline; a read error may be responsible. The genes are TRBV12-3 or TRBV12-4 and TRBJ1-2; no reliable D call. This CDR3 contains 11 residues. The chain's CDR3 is CASGFRSGYTF. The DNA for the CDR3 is TGTGCCAGCGGTTTTCGGTCGGGCTACACCTTC.

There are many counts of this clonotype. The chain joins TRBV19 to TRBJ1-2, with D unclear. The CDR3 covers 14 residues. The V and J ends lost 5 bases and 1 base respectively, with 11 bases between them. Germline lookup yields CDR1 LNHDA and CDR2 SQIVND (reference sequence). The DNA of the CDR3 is TGTGCCAGTAGTCTAAGGACCTTTAACTATGGCTACACCTTC. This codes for CASSLRTFNYGYTF.

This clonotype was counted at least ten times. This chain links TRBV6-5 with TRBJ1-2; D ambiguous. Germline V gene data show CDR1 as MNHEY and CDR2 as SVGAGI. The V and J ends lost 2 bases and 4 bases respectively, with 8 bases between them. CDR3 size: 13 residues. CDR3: CASSYGVLYGYTF. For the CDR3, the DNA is TGTGCCAGCAGTTACGGGGTTCTCTATGGCTACACCTTC.

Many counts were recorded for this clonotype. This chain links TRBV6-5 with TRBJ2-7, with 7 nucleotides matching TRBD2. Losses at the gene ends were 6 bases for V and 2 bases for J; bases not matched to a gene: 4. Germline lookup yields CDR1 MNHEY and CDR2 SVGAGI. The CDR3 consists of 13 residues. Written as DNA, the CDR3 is TGTGCCAGCAGGGGGGGAGGGGCCTACGAGCAGTACTTC. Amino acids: CASRGGGAYEQYF.

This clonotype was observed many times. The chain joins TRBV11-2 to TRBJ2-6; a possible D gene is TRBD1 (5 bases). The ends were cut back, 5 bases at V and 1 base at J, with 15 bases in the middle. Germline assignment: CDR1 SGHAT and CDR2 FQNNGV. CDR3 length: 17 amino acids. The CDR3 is CASSPLRGRSGANVLTF. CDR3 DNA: TGTGCCAGCAGCCCGCTTAGGGGTAGGTCTGGGGCCAACGTCCTGACTTTC.

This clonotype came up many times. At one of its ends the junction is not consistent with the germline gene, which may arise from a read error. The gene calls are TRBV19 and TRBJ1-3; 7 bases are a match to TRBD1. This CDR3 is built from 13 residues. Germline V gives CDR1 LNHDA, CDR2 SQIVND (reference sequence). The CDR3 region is CASRIRTGTVLDF. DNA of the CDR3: TGTGCCAGTAGAATACGAACCGGGACAGTCCTGGATTTT.

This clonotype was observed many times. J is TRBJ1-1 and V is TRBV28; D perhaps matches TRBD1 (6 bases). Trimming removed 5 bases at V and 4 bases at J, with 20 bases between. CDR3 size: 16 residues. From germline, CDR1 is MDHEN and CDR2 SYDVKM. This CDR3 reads CASSPNYLGGGTEAFF. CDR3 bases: TGTGCCAGCAGTCCCAACTACCTGGGAGGGGGCACTGAAGCTTTCTTT. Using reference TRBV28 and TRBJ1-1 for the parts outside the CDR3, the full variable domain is DVKVTQSSRYLVKRTGEKVFLECVQDMDHENMFWYRQDPGLGLRLIYFSYDVKMKEKGDIPEGYSVSREKKERFSLILESASTNQTSMYLCASSPNYLGGGTEAFFGQGTRLTVV.

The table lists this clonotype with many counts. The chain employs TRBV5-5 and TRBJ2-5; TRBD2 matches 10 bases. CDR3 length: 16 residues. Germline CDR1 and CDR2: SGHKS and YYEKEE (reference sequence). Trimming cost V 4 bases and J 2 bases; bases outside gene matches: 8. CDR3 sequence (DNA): TGTGCCAGCAGCGGACGACTAGCGGGCGGACAAGAGACCCAGTACTTC. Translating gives CASSGRLAGGQETQYF. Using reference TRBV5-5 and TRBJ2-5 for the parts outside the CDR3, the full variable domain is DAGVTQSPTHLIKTRGQQVTLRCSPISGHKSVSWYQQVLGQGPQFIFQYYEKEERGRGNFPDRFSARQFPNYSSELNVNALLLGDSALYLCASSGRLAGGQETQYFGPGTRLLVL.

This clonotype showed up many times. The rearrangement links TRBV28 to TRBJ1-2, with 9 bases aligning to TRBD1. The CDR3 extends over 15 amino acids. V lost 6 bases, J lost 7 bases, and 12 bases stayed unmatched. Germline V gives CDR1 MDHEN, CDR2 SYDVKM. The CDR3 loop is CASSLLGTGSRGYTF. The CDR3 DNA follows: TGTGCCAGCAGCCTACTTGGGACAGGGTCGCGTGGCTACACCTTC.

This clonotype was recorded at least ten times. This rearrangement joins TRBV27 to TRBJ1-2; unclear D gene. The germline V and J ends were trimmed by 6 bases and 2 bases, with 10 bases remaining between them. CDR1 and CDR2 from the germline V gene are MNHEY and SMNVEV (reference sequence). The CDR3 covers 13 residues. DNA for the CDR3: TGTGCCAGCAGGGGAACAGAGAACTATGGCTACACCTTC. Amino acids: CASRGTENYGYTF.

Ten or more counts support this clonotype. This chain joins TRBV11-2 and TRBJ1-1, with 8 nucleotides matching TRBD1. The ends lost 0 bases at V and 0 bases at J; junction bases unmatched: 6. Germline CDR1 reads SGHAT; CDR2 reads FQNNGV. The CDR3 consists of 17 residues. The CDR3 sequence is CASSLEGRGPMNTEAFF. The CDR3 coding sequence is TGTGCCAGCAGCTTAGAGGGCAGGGGGCCGATGAACACTGAAGCTTTCTTT.

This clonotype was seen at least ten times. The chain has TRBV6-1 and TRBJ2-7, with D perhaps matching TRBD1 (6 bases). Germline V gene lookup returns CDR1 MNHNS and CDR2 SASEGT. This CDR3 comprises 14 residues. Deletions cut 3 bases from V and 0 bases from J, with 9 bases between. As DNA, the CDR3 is TGTGCCAGCAGTGAGCTGACAGGCTCCTACGAGCAGTACTTC. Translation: CASSELTGSYEQYF.

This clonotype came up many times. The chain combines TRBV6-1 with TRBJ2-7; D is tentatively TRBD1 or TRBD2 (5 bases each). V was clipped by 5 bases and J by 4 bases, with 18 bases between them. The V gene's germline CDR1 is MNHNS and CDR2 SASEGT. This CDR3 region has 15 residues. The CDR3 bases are TGTGCCAGCAGTCTTCAAGGGACCTTCCTGTACGAGCAGTACTTC. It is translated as CASSLQGTFLYEQYF.

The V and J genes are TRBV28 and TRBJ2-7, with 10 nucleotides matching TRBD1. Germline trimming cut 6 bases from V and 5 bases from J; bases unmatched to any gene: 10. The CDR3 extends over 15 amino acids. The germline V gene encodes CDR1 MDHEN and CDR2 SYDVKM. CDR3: CASSRPGQGRNEQYF. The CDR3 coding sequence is TGTGCCAGCAGCCGTCCGGGACAGGGGCGCAACGAGCAGTACTTC.

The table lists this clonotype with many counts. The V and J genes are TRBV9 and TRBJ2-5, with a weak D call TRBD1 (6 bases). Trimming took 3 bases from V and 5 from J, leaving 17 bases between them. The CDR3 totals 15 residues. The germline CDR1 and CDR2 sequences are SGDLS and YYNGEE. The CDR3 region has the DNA TGTGCCAGCAGCGGGTATCCAGGGGTGGGGGAGACCCAGTACTTC. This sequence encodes CASSGYPGVGETQYF.